The 3 T cell receptor beta chains reported below all come from one sample, sequenced in a study of shared clonotypes between healthy human individuals. Measured with immunoSEQ multiplex PCR; TCRdb has only the in-frame clones, and not every one. The sample consists of about 2.1 million clones, 80% to 95% of them appearing once. CD45RO-negative cells were positively selected for CCR7, leaving out terminally differentiated effector memory CD45RA+ cells. Sequences were obtained from naive CD8+ T cells from PBMCs. The source of these receptors is a man aged 18 to 35 in good health. Some clones in this sample may be carry-over from other donors' samples.

This chain uses TRBV7-8 with TRBJ2-1, with 12 positions matching TRBD2. Per the germline V gene, CDR1 is SGHVS and CDR2 is FQNEAQ. The V gene end was trimmed by 1 base and the J gene end by 4 bases; junction bases not matched to a gene: 2. The CDR3 consists of 16 residues. CDR3 amino acids: CASSLGTSGIYNEQFF. Written as DNA, the CDR3 is TGTGCCAGCAGCTTAGGGACTAGCGGGATTTACAATGAGCAGTTCTTC.

The chain recombines TRBV7-9 with TRBJ1-3; 10 positions match TRBD1. The CDR3 sequence is 18 residues long. Trimming removed 2 bases from V and 0 bases from J; junction bases left unmatched: 7. Germline lookup yields CDR1 SEHNR and CDR2 FQNEAQ (reference sequence). The CDR3 here is CASSLRPGQGNSGNTIYF. CDR3 coding DNA: TGTGCCAGCAGCTTACGACCGGGACAGGGGAACTCTGGAAACACCATATATTTT.

A word on this clone: The sample holds other DNA sequences that translate to the same CDR3. The genes are TRBV27 and TRBJ2-2; no reliable D call. In germline, CDR1 is MNHEY, CDR2 SMNVEV (reference sequence). The CDR3 runs 14 residues. V was cut by 2 bases and J by 2 bases, with 6 bases left in between. DNA of the CDR3: TGTGCCAGCAGTTTACGGGTTAACACCGGGGAGCTGTTTTTT. Translated, it gives CASSLRVNTGELFF.